The rows below give T cell receptor beta chains drawn from one sample of a study of shared clonotypes between healthy human individuals. The method was immunoSEQ multiplex PCR; TCRdb's version includes in-frame clones alone and lacks a portion of them. This table has 650,000 to 750,000 clones, around 72% appearing once. Sequenced: memory CD4+ T cells sorted from blood. Receptor source: a woman in her thirties in good health. CDR3s include the opening cysteine and the closing phenylalanine or tryptophan. Fields, in order: D gene, V gene, J gene, clone size, CDR3 protein, CDR3 DNA. The D gene is left open where the match is weak. The size field is filled for only some rows; it gives once, few, many or a size class.

.,TRBV28,TRBJ2-5,.,CASKLLGETQYF,TGTGCCAGCAAATTACTTGGGGAGACCCAGTACTTC
.,TRBV11-2,TRBJ2-3,.,CASSPPTMAASTDTQYF,TGTGCCAGCAGCCCCCCCACCATGGCAGCTAGCACAGATACGCAGTATTTT
.,TRBV6-1,TRBJ2-7,few,CASGTTGTYYEQYF,TGTGCCAGCGGGACCACCGGGACATACTACGAGCAGTACTTC
.,TRBV28,TRBJ2-7,.,CASRLPQGEQYF,TGTGCCAGCAGGCTCCCCCAGGGCGAGCAGTACTTC
TRBD2,TRBV7-2,TRBJ2-1,.,CASSLQRDSYNEQFF,TGTGCCAGCAGCCTCCAGCGGGATTCCTACAATGAGCAGTTCTTC
.,TRBV14,TRBJ2-6,.,CASSQGRRRVPGANVLTF,TGTGCCAGCAGCCAAGGACGTCGAAGGGTTCCTGGGGCCAACGTCCTGACTTTC
.,TRBV6-5,TRBJ2-5,.,CASRLTFSGETQYF,TGTGCCAGCAGACTAACGTTTAGTGGTGAGACCCAGTACTTC
TRBD2,TRBV4-2,TRBJ2-3,.,CASSLKVASGNGDTQYF,TGTGCCAGCAGCCTCAAGGTGGCTAGCGGGAACGGAGATACGCAGTATTTT
TRBD2,TRBV11-3,TRBJ2-3,once,CASSPGTSARTDTQYF,TGTGCCAGCAGCCCAGGGACTAGCGCACGAACAGATACGCAGTATTTT
.,TRBV28,TRBJ1-3,.,CASSSIGNTIYF,TGTGCCAGCAGTTCTATTGGAAACACCATATATTTT
TRBD1,TRBV5-1,TRBJ1-2,.,CASSLGQGPTTYGYTF,TGCGCCAGCAGCCTAGGACAGGGGCCGACTACTTATGGCTACACCTTC
TRBD1,TRBV18,TRBJ1-2,.,CASSQESGGWGYTF,TGTGCCAGCTCACAAGAATCAGGGGGCTGGGGCTACACCTTC
.,TRBV19,TRBJ2-2,few,CASSIVGLTGELFF,TGTGCCAGTAGTATAGTCGGGTTGACCGGGGAGCTGTTTTTT
.,TRBV6-5,TRBJ1-2,once,CASRRRNLGYGYTF,TGTGCCAGCAGAAGGCGAAATCTGGGCTATGGCTACACCTTC
TRBD2,TRBV19,TRBJ2-1,few,CASSIDRSGGRIHNEQFF,TGTGCCAGTAGTATAGATCGTAGCGGGGGCCGTATTCACAATGAGCAGTTCTTC
.,TRBV29-1,TRBJ2-5,.,CSVRVGSETQYF,TGCAGCGTTCGTGTCGGGAGTGAGACCCAGTACTTC
.,TRBV28,TRBJ1-2,once,CASSSRGRLQGYTF,TGTGCCAGCAGTTCTCGGGGGCGCTTGCAAGGCTACACCTTC
.,TRBV29-1,TRBJ2-2,.,CSVELQGGGELFF,TGCAGCGTTGAACTTCAGGGGGGCGGGGAGCTGTTTTTT
.,TRBV14,TRBJ2-7,.,CASSQDWRVKSHEQYF,TGTGCCAGCAGCCAAGATTGGAGGGTGAAGTCCCACGAGCAGTACTTC
.,TRBV27,TRBJ2-1,.,CASSFPLAREQFF,TGTGCCAGCAGTTTCCCACTAGCACGTGAGCAGTTCTTC
TRBD1,TRBV5-1,TRBJ2-7,.,CASSLGDRDRGEQYF,TGCGCCAGCAGCTTGGGGGACAGGGATCGGGGAGAGCAGTACTTC
.,TRBV28,TRBJ1-1,.,CASKLGVTKNTEAFF,TGTGCCAGCAAATTGGGGGTAACTAAAAACACTGAAGCTTTCTTT
.,TRBV4-1,TRBJ2-3,.,CASSQDGLGTQYF,TGCGCCAGCAGCCAAGATGGGCTAGGTACGCAGTATTTT
TRBD2,TRBV11-2,TRBJ2-3,.,CASSSTTSGRADTQYF,TGTGCCAGCAGTTCCACGACTAGCGGGAGGGCCGATACGCAGTATTTT
.,TRBV27,TRBJ2-1,few,CASSSQTRNNEQFF,TGTGCCAGCAGTTCCCAGACTCGGAACAATGAGCAGTTCTTC
.,TRBV19,TRBJ2-7,.,CASSIDRRSYEQYF,TGTGCCAGTAGTATCGACAGAAGATCCTACGAGCAGTACTTC
.,TRBV5-8,TRBJ2-2,.,CASLPGHLTGELFF,TGTGCCAGCCTACCGGGACATCTGACCGGGGAGCTGTTTTTT
.,TRBV11-2,TRBJ1-3,once,CASSWGPGNTIYF,TGTGCCAGCAGCTGGGGACCGGGAAACACCATATATTTT
TRBD2,TRBV5-5,TRBJ2-7,few,CASSLVLAGSLEQYF,TGTGCCAGCAGCTTGGTACTAGCGGGCTCGTTGGAGCAGTACTTC
.,TRBV5-8,TRBJ2-7,.,CASSLGGPEQYF,TGTGCCAGCAGCTTGGGGGGGCCCGAGCAGTACTTC
TRBD2,TRBV5-1,TRBJ2-1,few,CASSKGTSGSQDEQFF,TGCGCCAGCAGCAAAGGGACTAGCGGGAGTCAGGATGAGCAGTTCTTC
.,TRBV19,TRBJ2-1,.,CASSIAFSRSSYNEQFF,TGTGCCAGTAGTATAGCTTTTTCCCGTAGCTCCTACAATGAGCAGTTCTTC
TRBD2,TRBV2,TRBJ2-4,.,CASSTGLVGNIQYF,TGTGCCAGCAGTACGGGACTAGTCGGAAACATTCAGTACTTC
.,TRBV4-1,TRBJ1-2,few,CASSPERTDYGYTF,TGCGCCAGCAGCCCTGAAAGGACAGACTATGGCTACACCTTC
TRBD2,TRBV5-1,TRBJ2-5,.,CASSFTSGSGWETQYF,TGCGCCAGCAGCTTCACTAGCGGGAGTGGGTGGGAGACCCAGTACTTC
.,TRBV11-1,TRBJ1-4,.,CASSSYITGGEKLFF,TGTGCCAGCAGCTCTTATATCACAGGAGGTGAAAAACTGTTTTTT
TRBD2,TRBV10-2,TRBJ2-3,.,CASSRREGRTDTQYF,TGCGCCAGCAGTAGGCGGGAGGGCCGCACAGATACGCAGTATTTT
.,TRBV18,TRBJ2-1,once,CASSPGNPGNEQFF,TGTGCCAGCTCACCAGGGAATCCGGGCAATGAGCAGTTCTTC
.,TRBV6-6,TRBJ2-5,.,CASSGQGGRETQYF,TGTGCCAGCAGCGGACAAGGAGGGCGAGAGACCCAGTACTTC
TRBD2,TRBV29-1,TRBJ2-1,.,CSVQLAGYNEQFF,TGCAGCGTTCAGCTAGCGGGATACAATGAGCAGTTCTTC
.,TRBV28,TRBJ2-5,.,CASSQSLPEQYF,TGTGCCAGCAGTCAATCCCTGCCGGAGCAGTACTTC
.,TRBV18,TRBJ2-7,.,CASSPPANPYEQYF,TGTGCCAGCTCACCACCCGCTAACCCCTACGAGCAGTACTTC
TRBD2,TRBV5-1,TRBJ2-7,few,CASSLALAGIREQYF,TGCGCCAGCAGCTTAGCACTAGCGGGAATACGCGAGCAGTACTTC
TRBD1,TRBV5-1,TRBJ2-7,once,CASSLGGQGAYEQYF,TGCGCCAGCAGCTTGGGTGGGCAGGGGGCGTACGAGCAGTACTTC
.,TRBV28,TRBJ1-1,.,CARVNTEAFF,TGTGCCAGGGTGAACACTGAAGCTTTCTTT
TRBD1,TRBV2,TRBJ2-3,.,CASSAGTGSTDTQYF,TGTGCCAGCAGTGCCGGGACAGGGTCAACAGATACGCAGTATTTT
TRBD2,TRBV6-1,TRBJ2-7,.,CASSEPGLAVNEQYF,TGTGCCAGCAGTGAACCGGGACTAGCGGTAAACGAGCAGTACTTC
.,TRBV10-2,TRBJ1-1,.,CASSEGRNTEAFF,TGCGCCAGCAGTGAGGGAAGAAACACTGAAGCTTTCTTT
TRBD2,TRBV4-1,TRBJ2-7,.,CASSQGTSGSHYEQYF,TGCGCCAGCAGCCAAGGGACTAGCGGGAGTCACTACGAGCAGTACTTC
.,TRBV9,TRBJ1-1,.,CASSVLTGNTEAFF,TGTGCCAGCAGCGTACTAACCGGAAACACTGAAGCTTTCTTT
TRBD2,TRBV4-2,TRBJ2-3,.,CASSPDFRTSGRSSTDTQYF,TGTGCCAGCAGCCCAGACTTTCGCACTAGCGGGAGGTCTAGCACAGATACGCAGTATTTT
.,TRBV29-1,TRBJ1-1,.,CSVEPPGFTEAFF,TGCAGCGTTGAGCCCCCGGGTTTCACTGAAGCTTTCTTT